This is a list of T cell receptor beta chains from one sample in a study of T cells after yellow fever vaccination. Each CDR3 protein is one row after TCRdb ran MiXCR on the 5' RACE reads. The data contain about 320,000 distinct CDR3 sequences, 9.5% to 15% of them singletons. The sequencing used CD4+ T cells sorted from PBMCs, collected 15 days after the yellow fever booster vaccination. The source is a young man who received the YFV17D yellow fever vaccine. CDR3s include the opening cysteine and the closing phenylalanine or tryptophan. A D gene is named only where the DNA matches it firmly. Only some rows state a clone size, as once, few, many or a class for expanded clones.

J	size	D	V	CDR3	DNA
TRBJ1-1	-	-	TRBV4-2	CASSLSRSPNTEAFF	TGTGCCAGCAGCCTAAGCAGGAGCCCGAACACTGAAGCTTTCTTT
TRBJ1-4	-	TRBD1	TRBV7-9	CASRRQGRNEKLFF	TGTGCCAGCCGTCGACAGGGCCGGAATGAAAAACTGTTTTTT
TRBJ1-1	-	-	TRBV7-3	CASTESLGGVNTEAFF	TGTGCCAGCACCGAAAGCCTTGGCGGGGTGAACACTGAAGCTTTCTTT
TRBJ2-5	-	-	TRBV4-2	CASSQDARGIETQYF	TGTGCCAGCAGCCAAGATGCACGGGGAATAGAGACCCAGTACTTC
TRBJ2-5	few	-	TRBV12-3/TRBV12-4	CASRANRGGETQYF	TGTGCCAGCAGGGCGAACAGGGGGGGAGAGACCCAGTACTTC
TRBJ2-3	few	TRBD2	TRBV7-2	CASSFVAGGGRTDTQYF	TGTGCCAGCAGCTTCGTAGCGGGGGGGGGTCGCACAGATACGCAGTATTTT
TRBJ2-1	many	-	TRBV6-1	CASSEALLGEQFF	TGTGCCAGCAGTGAAGCGCTCCTTGGTGAGCAGTTCTTC
TRBJ2-3	many	TRBD2	TRBV5-1	CASGAGGPTDTQYF	TGCGCCAGCGGGGCGGGGGGGCCCACAGATACGCAGTATTTT
TRBJ1-4	-	-	TRBV10-3	CATGEGQGEKLFF	TGTGCCACCGGAGAGGGGCAGGGGGAAAAACTGTTTTTT
TRBJ2-1	few	TRBD2	TRBV7-2	CASSAPGTRSYNEQFF	TGTGCCAGCAGCGCACCGGGGACTAGGTCCTACAATGAGCAGTTCTTC
TRBJ2-3	-	-	TRBV7-9	CASSFLASTDTQYF	TGTGCCAGCAGCTTCCTGGCTAGCACAGATACGCAGTATTTT
TRBJ1-3	few	-	TRBV20-1	CSARADGSGNTIYF	TGCAGTGCTAGAGCGGACGGGTCAGGAAACACCATATATTTT
TRBJ1-5	-	-	TRBV27	CASTSPLGGPFLYSNQPQHF	TGTGCCAGCACCTCCCCCCTGGGGGGCCCTTTTCTATATAGCAATCAGCCCCAGCATTTT
TRBJ2-3	-	TRBD2	TRBV2	CASRFGVLAGVSSTDTQYF	TGTGCCAGCAGGTTTGGGGTACTAGCGGGGGTCTCAAGCACAGATACGCAGTATTTT
TRBJ2-7	-	-	TRBV30	CAWSWGQYEQYF	TGTGCCTGGAGTTGGGGTCAGTACGAGCAGTACTTC
TRBJ1-1	-	-	TRBV4-1	CASSQDSEGRAFF	TGCGCCAGCAGCCAAGATTCGGAGGGGCGGGCTTTCTTT
TRBJ2-2	-	-	TRBV3-1	CASWSRPTGELFF	TGTGCCAGCTGGTCTCGGCCCACCGGGGAGCTGTTTTTT
TRBJ2-6	few	-	TRBV4-3	CASTKSAPAGISSGANVLTF	TGCGCCAGCACAAAATCCGCCCCTGCGGGGATAAGCTCTGGGGCCAACGTCCTGACTTTC
TRBJ2-5	-	TRBD1	TRBV2	CASSEDRGDEETQYF	TGTGCCAGCAGTGAGGACAGGGGGGATGAAGAGACCCAGTACTTC
TRBJ1-4	-	-	TRBV9	CASSIQSANEKLFF	TGTGCCAGCAGCATACAGTCGGCTAATGAAAAACTGTTTTTT
TRBJ2-1	-	-	TRBV5-6	CASTYGPAYNEQFF	TGTGCCAGCACCTACGGCCCGGCCTACAATGAGCAGTTCTTC
TRBJ2-2	-	-	TRBV5-4	CASSFPSGRRELFF	TGTGCCAGCAGCTTTCCGTCGGGAAGGCGGGAGCTGTTTTTT
TRBJ2-3	-	TRBD1	TRBV28	CAIRTGQTDTQYF	TGTGCCATACGGACAGGGCAGACAGATACGCAGTATTTT
TRBJ2-7	few	-	TRBV10-3	CAISAGPYYEQYF	TGTGCCATCAGTGCAGGGCCATACTACGAGCAGTACTTC
TRBJ1-1	-	TRBD1	TRBV3-1	CASSQDFVTGVEAFF	TGTGCCAGCAGCCAAGATTTCGTGACAGGGGTGGAAGCTTTCTTT
TRBJ2-2	few	-	TRBV9	CASSAQPTGELFF	TGTGCCAGCAGCGCCCAACCCACCGGGGAGCTGTTTTTT
TRBJ1-5	-	TRBD1	TRBV6-5	CASSYPGQLNQPQHF	TGTGCCAGCAGTTACCCGGGACAGTTAAATCAGCCCCAGCATTTT
TRBJ1-3	-	TRBD1	TRBV5-4	CASSVYRGFDTIYF	TGTGCCAGCAGCGTGTACAGGGGTTTCGACACCATATATTTT
TRBJ2-7	-	TRBD2	TRBV7-2	CASSFTSGGRYEQYF	TGTGCCAGCAGCTTTACTAGCGGGGGCCGCTACGAGCAGTACTTC
TRBJ2-5	few	-	TRBV5-1	CASSLTMSQETQYF	TGCGCCAGCAGCTTGACTATGTCCCAAGAGACCCAGTACTTC
TRBJ2-2	-	-	TRBV7-2	CASSQKTGELFF	TGTGCCAGCAGCCAGAAAACCGGGGAGCTGTTTTTT
TRBJ1-1	few	TRBD1	TRBV29-1	CSVPLRTGYTEAFF	TGCAGCGTTCCTCTCCGGACAGGGTACACTGAAGCTTTCTTT
TRBJ1-2	-	-	TRBV5-1	CASSLDRSPNYGYTF	TGCGCCAGCAGCTTGGATCGGTCTCCTAACTATGGCTACACCTTC
TRBJ1-3	-	-	TRBV27	CASRKGPEGSGNTIYF	TGTGCCAGCAGGAAAGGGCCGGAAGGGTCCGGAAACACCATATATTTT
TRBJ1-2	-	-	TRBV20-1	CSASGDHGYTF	TGCAGTGCTAGCGGGGATCATGGCTACACCTTC
TRBJ2-2	-	-	TRBV6-5	CASSYFGNTGELFF	TGTGCCAGCAGTTACTTCGGGAACACCGGGGAGCTGTTTTTT
TRBJ1-1	many	-	TRBV20-1	CSAREDGNTEAFF	TGCAGTGCCAGAGAGGACGGGAACACTGAAGCTTTCTTT
TRBJ2-5	many	-	TRBV18	CASSPGNQETQYF	TGTGCCAGCTCACCAGGGAACCAAGAGACCCAGTACTTC
TRBJ2-5	-	-	TRBV21-1	CASSKALELAGPNQETQYF	TGTGCCAGCAGCAAAGCGCTAGAACTAGCGGGGCCCAACCAAGAGACCCAGTACTTC